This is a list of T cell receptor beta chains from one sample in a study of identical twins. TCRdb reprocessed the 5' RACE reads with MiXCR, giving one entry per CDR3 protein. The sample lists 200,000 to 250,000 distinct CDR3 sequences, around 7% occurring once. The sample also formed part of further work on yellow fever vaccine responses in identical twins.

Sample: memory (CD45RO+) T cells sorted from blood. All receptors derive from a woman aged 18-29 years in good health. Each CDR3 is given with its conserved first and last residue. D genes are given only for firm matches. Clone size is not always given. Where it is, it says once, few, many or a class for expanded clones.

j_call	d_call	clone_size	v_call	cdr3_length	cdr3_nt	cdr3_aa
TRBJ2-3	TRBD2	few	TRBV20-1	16	TGCAGTGCCCCGGGGGGGCTAGCGGCCAAACCGGATACGCAGTATTTT	CSAPGGLAAKPDTQYF
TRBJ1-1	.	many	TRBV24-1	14	TGTGCCACCAGTGGCGGGACGGCGAACACTGAAGCTTTCTTT	CATSGGTANTEAFF
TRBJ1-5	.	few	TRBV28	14	TGTGCCAGCACTCATCACCAGAACAATCAGCCCCAGCATTTT	CASTHHQNNQPQHF
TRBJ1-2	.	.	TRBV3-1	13	TGTGCCAGCAGCCAAGTAGAGGCCGGAGGCTACACCTTC	CASSQVEAGGYTF
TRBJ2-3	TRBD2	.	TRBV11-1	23	TGTGCCAGCAGCTTAGCGCCGTGGACTAGCGGGAGGCCGAAAATCTTGAGCACAGATACGCAGTATTTT	CASSLAPWTSGRPKILSTDTQYF
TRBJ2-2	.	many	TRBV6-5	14	TGTGCCAGCAGTTACAGTCCAGGGGCCGGGGAGCTGTTTTTT	CASSYSPGAGELFF
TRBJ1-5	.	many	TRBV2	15	TGTGCCAGCAGCCAGGGACGGAATAGCAATCAGCCCCAGCATTTT	CASSQGRNSNQPQHF
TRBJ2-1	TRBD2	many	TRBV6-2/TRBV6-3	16	TGTGCCAGCAGAAGGACTAGCGGGGGTAACTACAATGAGCAGTTCTTC	CASRRTSGGNYNEQFF
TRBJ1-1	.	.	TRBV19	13	TGTGCCAGTAGTAAGGGACCAGGTCTTGAAGCTTTCTTT	CASSKGPGLEAFF
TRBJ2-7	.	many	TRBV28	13	TGTGCCAGCAGTTTCGGGATCTCCTACGAGCAGTACTTC	CASSFGISYEQYF
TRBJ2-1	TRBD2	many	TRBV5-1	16	TGCGCCAGCAGCTTTTTAGCGGGAGGGCGTCCCAATGAGCAGTTCTTC	CASSFLAGGRPNEQFF
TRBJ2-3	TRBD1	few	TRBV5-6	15	TGTGCCAGCAGTCTGGGACAGGGGAAGACAGATACGCAGTATTTT	CASSLGQGKTDTQYF
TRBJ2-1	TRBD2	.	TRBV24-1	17	TGTGCCACCAGTGATTCAAAGCGGGGGAGCTCCTACAATGAGCAGTTCTTC	CATSDSKRGSSYNEQFF
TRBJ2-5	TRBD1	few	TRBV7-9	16	TGTGCCAGCAGCTTAGCCCGGACAGGGGTAGGGGAGACCCAGTACTTC	CASSLARTGVGETQYF
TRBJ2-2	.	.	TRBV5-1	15	TGCGCCAGCAGCGGGCGCGGGGGCTACACCGGGGAGCTGTTTTTT	CASSGRGGYTGELFF
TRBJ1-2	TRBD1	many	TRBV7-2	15	TGTGCCAGCAGCATAGTGACAGGGGGAAGTGGTGGCTACACCTTC	CASSIVTGGSGGYTF
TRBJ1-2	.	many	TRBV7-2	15	TGTGCCAGCAGCTTAATGGTTAACACTAACTATGGCTACACCTTC	CASSLMVNTNYGYTF
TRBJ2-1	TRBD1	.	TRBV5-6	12	TGTGCCAGCAGCGTTGACAGGGGCGAGCAGTTCTTC	CASSVDRGEQFF
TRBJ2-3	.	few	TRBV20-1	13	TGCAGTGCTAGACCCCCCACCGGGGATACGCAGTATTTT	CSARPPTGDTQYF
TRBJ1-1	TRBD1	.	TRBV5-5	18	TGTGCCAGCAGCTTGTTTCTGGCGGGGAGCTCAACAGGGGCTGAAGCTTTCTTT	CASSLFLAGSSTGAEAFF
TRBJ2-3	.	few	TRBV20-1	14	TGCAGTGCTAGTCCGGGACCAGCTAGGGATACGCAGTATTTT	CSASPGPARDTQYF
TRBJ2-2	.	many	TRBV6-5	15	TGTGCCAGCAGTTACTTACAGGGCGAGCTCGGGGAGCTGTTTTTT	CASSYLQGELGELFF
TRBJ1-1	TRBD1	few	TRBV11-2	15	TGTGCCAGCAGCCAAGGACAGGGGGCGAACACTGAAGCTTTCTTT	CASSQGQGANTEAFF
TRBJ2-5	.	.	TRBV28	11	TGTGCCAGCAGTTTATCGGCCGGTTGGTACTTC	CASSLSAGWYF
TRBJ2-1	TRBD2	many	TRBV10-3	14	TGTGCCATCAAGCTAGCGGGAAAAGGGGATGAGCAGTTCTTC	CAIKLAGKGDEQFF
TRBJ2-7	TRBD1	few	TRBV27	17	TGTGCCAGCAGTTTAGGGGCCGGGACAGGGGTAACCTACGAGCAGTACTTC	CASSLGAGTGVTYEQYF
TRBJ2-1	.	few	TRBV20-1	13	TGCAGTGCTAGAGGTTCCAGGGACAATGAGCAGTTCTTC	CSARGSRDNEQFF
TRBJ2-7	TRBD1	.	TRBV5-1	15	TGCGCCAGCAGCTTGGCAAGGACAGGGGGATACGAGCAGTACTTC	CASSLARTGGYEQYF
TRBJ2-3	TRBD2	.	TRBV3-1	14	TGTGCCAGCAGCCACAGCGGGGGCTCAGATACGCAGTATTTT	CASSHSGGSDTQYF
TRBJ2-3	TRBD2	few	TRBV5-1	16	TGCGCCAGCAGCTCCCGGACTAGCGGGAGGACAGATACGCAGTATTTT	CASSSRTSGRTDTQYF
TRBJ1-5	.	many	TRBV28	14	TGTGCCAGCAGTTTTCCCCTTGCCAATCAGCCCCAGCATTTT	CASSFPLANQPQHF
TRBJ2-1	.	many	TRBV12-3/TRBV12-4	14	TGTGCCAGCAGTTTACAGAGCTCCTACAATGAGCAGTTCTTC	CASSLQSSYNEQFF
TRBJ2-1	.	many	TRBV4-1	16	TGCGCCAGCAGCCAAGATGGAGGAGACTCGAGGGGAGAGCAGTTCTTC	CASSQDGGDSRGEQFF
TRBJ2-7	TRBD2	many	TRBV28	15	TGTGCCAGCAGCGAGACTAGCGGGAGGACCTACGAGCAGTACTTC	CASSETSGRTYEQYF
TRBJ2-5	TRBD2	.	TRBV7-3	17	TGTGCCAGCAGCCAAGGGACTAGCGGGAGTCCCGTGGAGACCCAGTACTTC	CASSQGTSGSPVETQYF
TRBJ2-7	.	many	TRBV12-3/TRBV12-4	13	TGTGCCAGCAGTTTAGCGAGCCCCTACGAGCAGTACTTC	CASSLASPYEQYF
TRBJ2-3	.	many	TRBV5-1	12	TGCGCCAGCAGCTTGGCGATCGATACGCAGTATTTT	CASSLAIDTQYF
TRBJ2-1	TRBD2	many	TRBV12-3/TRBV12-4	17	TGTGCCAGCAGTGGTACCGGTCCGGGACTAGTTCGCGGTGAGCAGTTCTTC	CASSGTGPGLVRGEQFF
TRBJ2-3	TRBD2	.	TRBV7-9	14	TGTGCCAGCGTACTAGCGGGGAGCACAGATACGCAGTATTTT	CASVLAGSTDTQYF
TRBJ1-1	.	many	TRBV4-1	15	TGCGCCAGCAGCCGTTCGCAGGCGGGAGGGGAAACGGCTTTCTTT	CASSRSQAGGETAFF
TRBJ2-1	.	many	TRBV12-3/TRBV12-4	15	TGTGCCACCAAGCGGACGGGAAGCTCCTACAATGAGCAGTTCTTC	CATKRTGSSYNEQFF
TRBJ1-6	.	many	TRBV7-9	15	TGTGCCAGCAGCCAACGTACCGTCTATAATTCACCCCTCCACTTT	CASSQRTVYNSPLHF
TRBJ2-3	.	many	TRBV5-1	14	TGCGCCAGCAGCTTCGGGCGGAGCACAGATACGCAGTATTTT	CASSFGRSTDTQYF